This TCR beta chain was sequenced during a study of T-cell reconstitution after alpha-beta-depleted transplantation in children. Study-level findings and limits: Reports say that about two months after transplant, the alpha-beta T cells came out of several hundred graft clones that had expanded. From newly produced T cells came most of the T-cell counts and diversity one year after transplant. Elevated TCRbeta diversity at day 60 was traced, in some patients, to surviving recipient T cells and thymic progenitors.

The authors prepared the TCRbeta library with unique molecular identifiers. TCRdb itself ran the PCR reads through MiXCR, one entry per CDR3 protein. This table has about a million distinct CDR3 sequences, 25% to 30% appearing once. Germline assignment: CDR1 LGHDT and CDR2 YNNKEL (reference sequence). The CDR3 length is 13 residues. Trimming left V 7 bases short and J 5 bases short, with 14 bases between. This clonotype turned up a few times. Its cognate antigen is unknown. The sample was PBMCs, mostly from graft donor cells, taken 360 days after TCRalphabeta/CD19-depleted stem cell transplant. The J gene is TRBJ2-5, the V gene TRBV3-1, with D possibly being TRBD2 (6 bases). This TCR was sampled from a boy younger than two who had a stem cell transplant for SCID, so the T cells may come from the graft donor. In nucleotides, the CDR3 is TGTGCCAGCACGGCCGGGGGTTGGGAGACCCAGTACTTC. It encodes CASTAGGWETQYF.